Shown below are 2 T cell receptor beta chains from a single sample sequenced in a study of regulatory T cells. The study's findings and limits: In CD3G-deficient patients, conventional CD4+ T cells were enriched for hydrophobic CDR3 residues at positions 6 and 7.

These receptors are not linked to any known antigen. Amplification used 52 TRBV primers and 13 TRBJ primers. Data came from immunoSEQ multiplex PCR; TCRdb stores just in-frame clones and leaves some out. The table has 25,000 to 40,000 clones, over 85% seen once. The material sequenced was conventional CD4+ T cells sorted from blood. The receptors were sampled from a child aged 2-9 years with CD3G deficiency.

V usage is TRBV7-9 and J usage is TRBJ2-3; D unresolved. CDR1 and CDR2 from the germline V gene are SEHNR and FQNEAQ (reference sequence). The CDR3 extends over 12 amino acids. Trimming removed 1 base from V and 7 bases from J, with 6 bases in between. The CDR3 DNA reads TGTGCCAGCAGCTTAGGCTCGAATACGCAGTATTTT. This encodes CASSLGSNTQYF.

The J gene is TRBJ2-4, the V gene TRBV5-1, with D possibly being TRBD2 (6 bases). The V gene's germline CDR1 is SGHRS and CDR2 YFSETQ. This CDR3 region has 13 residues. The V gene lost 0 bases and the J gene lost 8 bases, with 9 bases spanning the gap. Here the CDR3 reads CASSLAGGDIQYF. DNA for the CDR3: TGCGCCAGCAGCTTGGCCGGGGGAGACATTCAGTACTTC.